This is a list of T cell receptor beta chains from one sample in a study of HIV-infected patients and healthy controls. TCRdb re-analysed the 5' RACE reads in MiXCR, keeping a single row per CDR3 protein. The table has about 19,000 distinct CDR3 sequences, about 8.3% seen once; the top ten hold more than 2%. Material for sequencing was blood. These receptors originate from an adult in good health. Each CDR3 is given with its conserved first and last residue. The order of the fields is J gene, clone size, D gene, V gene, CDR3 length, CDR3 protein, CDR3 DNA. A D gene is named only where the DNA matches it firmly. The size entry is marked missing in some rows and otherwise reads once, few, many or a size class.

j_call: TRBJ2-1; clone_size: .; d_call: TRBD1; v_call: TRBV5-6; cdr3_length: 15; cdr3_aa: CASSQGQLSYNEQFF; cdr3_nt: TGTGCCAGCAGCCAGGGACAGCTCTCCTACAATGAGCAGTTCTTC
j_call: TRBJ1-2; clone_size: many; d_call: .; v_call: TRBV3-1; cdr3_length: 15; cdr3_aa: CASSQVRDMLYGYTF; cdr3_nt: TGTGCCAGCAGCCAAGTTCGTGATATGCTCTATGGCTACACCTTC
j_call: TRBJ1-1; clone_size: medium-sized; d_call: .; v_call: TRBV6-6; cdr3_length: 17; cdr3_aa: CASTYSGPRAMNTEAFF; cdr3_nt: TGTGCCAGCACCTACTCCGGGCCCCGGGCCATGAACACTGAAGCTTTCTTT
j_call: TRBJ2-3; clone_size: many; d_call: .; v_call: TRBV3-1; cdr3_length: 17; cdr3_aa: CASSQAYRVGGTDTQYF; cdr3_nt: TGTGCCAGCAGCCAAGCCTACAGGGTGGGTGGCACAGATACGCAGTATTTT
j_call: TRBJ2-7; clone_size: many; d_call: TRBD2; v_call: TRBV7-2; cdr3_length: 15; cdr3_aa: CASSRTSGMSYEQYF; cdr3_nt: TGTGCCAGCAGTCGGACTAGCGGAATGTCCTACGAGCAGTACTTC
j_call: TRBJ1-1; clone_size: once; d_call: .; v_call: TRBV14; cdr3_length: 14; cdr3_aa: CASSQGGRNTEAFF; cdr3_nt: TGTGCCAGCAGCCAAGGGGGTAGGAACACTGAAGCTTTCTTT
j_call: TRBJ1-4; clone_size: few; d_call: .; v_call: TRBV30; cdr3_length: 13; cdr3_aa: CAWEGTYNEKLFF; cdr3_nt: TGTGCCTGGGAAGGGACTTATAATGAAAAACTGTTTTTT
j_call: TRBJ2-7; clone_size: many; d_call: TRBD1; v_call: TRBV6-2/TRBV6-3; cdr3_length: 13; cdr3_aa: CASSRQGFYEQYF; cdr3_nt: TGTGCCAGCTCCCGACAGGGTTTCTACGAGCAGTACTTC
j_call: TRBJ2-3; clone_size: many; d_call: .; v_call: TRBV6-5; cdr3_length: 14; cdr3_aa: CASSYSKFTDTQYF; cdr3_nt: TGTGCCAGCAGTTACTCCAAGTTCACAGATACGCAGTATTTT
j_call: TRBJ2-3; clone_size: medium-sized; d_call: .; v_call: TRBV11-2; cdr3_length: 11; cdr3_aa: CASSPSPTQYF; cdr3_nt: TGTGCCAGCAGCCCCTCTCCGACGCAGTATTTT
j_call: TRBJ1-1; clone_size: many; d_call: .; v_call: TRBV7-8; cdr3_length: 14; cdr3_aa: CASSLGLSNTEAFF; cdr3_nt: TGTGCCAGCAGCTTAGGACTCTCGAACACTGAAGCTTTCTTT
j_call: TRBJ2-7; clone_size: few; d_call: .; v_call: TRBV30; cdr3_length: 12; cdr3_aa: CAWKKGSYEQYF; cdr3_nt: TGTGCCTGGAAAAAGGGTAGCTACGAGCAGTACTTC
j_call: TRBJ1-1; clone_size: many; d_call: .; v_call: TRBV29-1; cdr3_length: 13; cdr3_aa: CSVEWTENTEAFF; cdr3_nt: TGCAGCGTTGAGTGGACGGAGAACACTGAAGCTTTCTTT
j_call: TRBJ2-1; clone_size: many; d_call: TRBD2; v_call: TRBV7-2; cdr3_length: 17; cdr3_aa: CASSLDGLAGLSGEQFF; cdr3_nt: TGTGCCAGCAGCTTAGACGGACTAGCGGGGTTATCGGGTGAGCAGTTCTTC
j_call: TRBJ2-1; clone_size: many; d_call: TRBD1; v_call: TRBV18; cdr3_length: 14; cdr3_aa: CASSPQGAYNEQFF; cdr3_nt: TGTGCCAGCTCACCACAGGGGGCTTACAATGAGCAGTTCTTC
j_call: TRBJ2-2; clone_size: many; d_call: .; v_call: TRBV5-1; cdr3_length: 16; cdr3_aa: CASSLATLGPTGELFF; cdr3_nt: TGCGCCAGCAGCTTGGCTACCCTCGGGCCTACCGGGGAGCTGTTTTTT
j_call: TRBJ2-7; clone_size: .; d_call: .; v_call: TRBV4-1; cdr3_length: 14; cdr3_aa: CASTGEGPRYEQYF; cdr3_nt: TGCGCCAGCACCGGTGAGGGGCCTCGCTACGAGCAGTACTTC
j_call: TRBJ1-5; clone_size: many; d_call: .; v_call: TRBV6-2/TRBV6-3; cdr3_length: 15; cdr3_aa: CASSSRNQGNQPQHF; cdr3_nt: TGTGCCAGCAGTTCCAGGAATCAGGGCAATCAGCCCCAGCATTTT
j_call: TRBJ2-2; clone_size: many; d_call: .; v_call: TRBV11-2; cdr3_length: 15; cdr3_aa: CASSSRVAGTGELFF; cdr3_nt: TGTGCCAGCAGCTCCAGGGTGGCGGGCACCGGGGAGCTGTTTTTT
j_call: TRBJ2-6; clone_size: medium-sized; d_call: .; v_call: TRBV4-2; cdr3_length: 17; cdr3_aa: CASSQDGQASGANVLTF; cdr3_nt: TGTGCCAGCAGCCAAGATGGGCAGGCCTCTGGGGCCAACGTCCTGACTTTC
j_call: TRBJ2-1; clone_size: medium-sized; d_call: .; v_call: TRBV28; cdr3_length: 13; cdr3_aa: CASSLESPHEQFF; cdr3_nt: TGTGCCAGCAGTTTAGAATCCCCACATGAGCAGTTCTTC
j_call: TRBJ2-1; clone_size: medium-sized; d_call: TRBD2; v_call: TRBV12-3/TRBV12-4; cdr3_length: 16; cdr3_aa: CASSFGLAGGDNEQFF; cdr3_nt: TGTGCCAGCAGTTTTGGACTAGCGGGGGGAGACAATGAGCAGTTCTTC
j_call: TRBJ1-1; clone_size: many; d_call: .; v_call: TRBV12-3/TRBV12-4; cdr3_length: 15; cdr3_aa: CASSLALGKATEAFF; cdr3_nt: TGTGCCAGCAGTTTAGCGCTGGGTAAGGCCACTGAAGCTTTCTTT
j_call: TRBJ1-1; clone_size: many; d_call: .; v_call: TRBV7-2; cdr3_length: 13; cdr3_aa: CASSLNQAPYAFF; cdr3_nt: TGTGCCAGCAGCTTAAACCAGGCCCCTTACGCTTTCTTT
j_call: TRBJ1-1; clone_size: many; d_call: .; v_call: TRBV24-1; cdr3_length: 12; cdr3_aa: CATSGRGTEAFF; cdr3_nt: TGTGCCACCTCGGGGCGGGGCACTGAAGCTTTCTTT
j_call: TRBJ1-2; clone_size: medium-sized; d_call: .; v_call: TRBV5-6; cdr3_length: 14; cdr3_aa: CASSLDRVGPGYTF; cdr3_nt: TGTGCCAGCAGCTTGGACAGGGTTGGGCCCGGCTACACCTTC
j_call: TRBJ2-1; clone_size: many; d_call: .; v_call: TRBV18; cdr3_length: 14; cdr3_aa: CASSPPLRPDEQFF; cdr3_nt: TGTGCCAGCTCACCACCATTACGTCCGGATGAGCAGTTCTTC
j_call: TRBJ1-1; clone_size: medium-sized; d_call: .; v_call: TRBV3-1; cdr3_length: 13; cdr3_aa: CASSQEGGNEAFF; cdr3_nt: TGTGCCAGCAGCCAAGAGGGGGGGAATGAAGCTTTCTTT
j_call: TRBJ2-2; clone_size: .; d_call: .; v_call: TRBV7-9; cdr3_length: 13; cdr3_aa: CASGRLDTGELFF; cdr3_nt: TGTGCCAGCGGGCGACTCGACACCGGGGAGCTGTTTTTT
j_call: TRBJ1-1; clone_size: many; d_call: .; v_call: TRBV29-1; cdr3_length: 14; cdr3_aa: CSVEGQPAGTEAFF; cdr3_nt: TGCAGCGTTGAAGGTCAGCCGGCGGGCACTGAAGCTTTCTTT
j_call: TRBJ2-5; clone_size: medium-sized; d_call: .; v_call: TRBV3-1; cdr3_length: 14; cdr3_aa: CASSPGQDQETQYF; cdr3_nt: TGTGCCAGCAGCCCCGGACAAGACCAAGAGACCCAGTACTTC
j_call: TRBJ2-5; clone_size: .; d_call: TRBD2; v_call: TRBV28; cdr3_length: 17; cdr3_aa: CASSPSTGTSGRETQYF; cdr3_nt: TGTGCCAGCAGCCCGTCAACCGGGACTAGCGGGAGAGAGACCCAGTACTTC
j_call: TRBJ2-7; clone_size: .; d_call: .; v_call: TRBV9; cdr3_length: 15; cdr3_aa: CASSVGGRETYEQYF; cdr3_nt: TGTGCCAGCAGCGTAGGGGGGCGGGAGACTTACGAGCAGTACTTC
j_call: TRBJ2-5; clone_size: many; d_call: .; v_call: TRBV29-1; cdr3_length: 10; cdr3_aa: CSVAQETQYF; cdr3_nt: TGCAGCGTTGCGCAAGAGACCCAGTACTTC
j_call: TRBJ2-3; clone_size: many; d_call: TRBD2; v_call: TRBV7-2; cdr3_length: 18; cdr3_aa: CASSPPWGGGGLTDTQYF; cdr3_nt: TGTGCCAGCAGCCCCCCTTGGGGAGGCGGGGGACTCACAGATACGCAGTATTTT
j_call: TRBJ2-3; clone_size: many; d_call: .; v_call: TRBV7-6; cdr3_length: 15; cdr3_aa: CASSLHRQVPDTQYF; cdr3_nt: TGTGCCAGCAGCTTACACCGACAGGTACCAGATACGCAGTATTTT
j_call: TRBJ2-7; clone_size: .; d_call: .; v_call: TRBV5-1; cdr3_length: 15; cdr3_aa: CASSLVPGVSYEQYF; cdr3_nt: TGCGCCAGCAGCTTGGTTCCAGGGGTCTCCTACGAGCAGTACTTC
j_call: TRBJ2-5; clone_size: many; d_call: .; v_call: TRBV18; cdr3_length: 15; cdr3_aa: CASSPDRGLRETQYF; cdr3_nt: TGTGCCAGCTCACCGGATCGAGGGTTACGAGAGACCCAGTACTTC
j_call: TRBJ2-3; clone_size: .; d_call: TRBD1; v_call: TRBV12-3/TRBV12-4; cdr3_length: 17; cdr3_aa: CASSPFPTGEVADTQYF; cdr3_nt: TGTGCCAGCAGCCCCTTCCCGACAGGGGAGGTTGCAGATACGCAGTATTTT
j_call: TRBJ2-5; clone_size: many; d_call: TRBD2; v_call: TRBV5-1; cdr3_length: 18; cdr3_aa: CASSLGTTGGGYQETQYF; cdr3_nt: TGCGCCAGCAGCTTGGGGACTACTGGCGGGGGGTACCAAGAGACCCAGTACTTC
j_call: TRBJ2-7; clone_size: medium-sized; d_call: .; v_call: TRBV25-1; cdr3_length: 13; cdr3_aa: CASSARDNYEQYF; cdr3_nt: TGTGCCAGCAGTGCCCGGGACAACTACGAGCAGTACTTC
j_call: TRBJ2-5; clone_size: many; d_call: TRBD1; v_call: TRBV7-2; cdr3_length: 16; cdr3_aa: CASSVLGFAGGETQYF; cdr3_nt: TGTGCCAGCAGCGTCCTCGGGTTCGCAGGGGGAGAGACCCAGTACTTC
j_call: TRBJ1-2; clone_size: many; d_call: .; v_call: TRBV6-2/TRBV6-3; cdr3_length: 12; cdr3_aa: CASSRAGSGYTF; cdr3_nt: TGTGCCAGCAGCAGGGCAGGATCAGGCTACACCTTC
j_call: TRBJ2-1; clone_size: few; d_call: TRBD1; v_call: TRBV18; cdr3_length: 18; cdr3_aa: CASSRYRDRGPKDNEQFF; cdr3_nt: TGTGCCAGCTCACGCTACCGGGACAGGGGGCCAAAGGACAATGAGCAGTTCTTC
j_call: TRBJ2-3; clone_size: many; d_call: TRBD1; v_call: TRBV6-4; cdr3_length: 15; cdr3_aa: CASSAGTGGADTQYF; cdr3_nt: TGTGCCAGCAGCGCCGGGACAGGGGGCGCAGATACGCAGTATTTT
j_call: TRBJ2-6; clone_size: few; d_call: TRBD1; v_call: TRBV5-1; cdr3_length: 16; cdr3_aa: CASSRTGNSGANVLTF; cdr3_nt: TGCGCCAGCAGCCGGACAGGGAACTCTGGGGCCAACGTCCTGACTTTC